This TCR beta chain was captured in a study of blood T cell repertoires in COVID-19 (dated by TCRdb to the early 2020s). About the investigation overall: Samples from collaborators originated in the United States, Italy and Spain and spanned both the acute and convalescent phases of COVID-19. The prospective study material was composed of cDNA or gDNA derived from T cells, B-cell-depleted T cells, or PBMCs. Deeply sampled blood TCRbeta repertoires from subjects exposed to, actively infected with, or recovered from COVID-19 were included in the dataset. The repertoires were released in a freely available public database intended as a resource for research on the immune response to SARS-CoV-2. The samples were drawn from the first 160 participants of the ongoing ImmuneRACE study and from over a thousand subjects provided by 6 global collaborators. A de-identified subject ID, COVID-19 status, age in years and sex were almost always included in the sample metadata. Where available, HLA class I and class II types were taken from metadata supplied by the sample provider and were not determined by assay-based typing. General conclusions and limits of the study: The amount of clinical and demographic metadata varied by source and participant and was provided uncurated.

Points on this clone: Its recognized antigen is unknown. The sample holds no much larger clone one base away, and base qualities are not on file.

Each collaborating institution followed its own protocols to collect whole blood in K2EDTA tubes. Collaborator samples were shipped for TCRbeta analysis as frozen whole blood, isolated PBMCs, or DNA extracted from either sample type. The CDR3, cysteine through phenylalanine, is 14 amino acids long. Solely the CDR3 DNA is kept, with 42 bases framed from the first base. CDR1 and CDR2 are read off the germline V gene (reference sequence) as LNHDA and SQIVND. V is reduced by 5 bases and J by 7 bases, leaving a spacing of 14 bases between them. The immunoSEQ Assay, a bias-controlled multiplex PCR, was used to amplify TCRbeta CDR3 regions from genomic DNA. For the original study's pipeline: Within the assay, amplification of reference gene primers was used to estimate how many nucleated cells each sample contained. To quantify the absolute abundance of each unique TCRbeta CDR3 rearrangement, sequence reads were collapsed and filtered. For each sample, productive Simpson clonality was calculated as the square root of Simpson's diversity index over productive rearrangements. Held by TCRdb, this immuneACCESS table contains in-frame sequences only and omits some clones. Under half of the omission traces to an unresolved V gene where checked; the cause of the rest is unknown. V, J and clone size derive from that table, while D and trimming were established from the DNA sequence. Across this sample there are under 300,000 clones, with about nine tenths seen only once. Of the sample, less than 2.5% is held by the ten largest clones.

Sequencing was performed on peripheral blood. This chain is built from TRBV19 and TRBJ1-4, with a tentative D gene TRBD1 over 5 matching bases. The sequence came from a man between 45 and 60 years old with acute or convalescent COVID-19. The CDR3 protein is CASSGGVRGEKLFF. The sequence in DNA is TGTGCCAGTAGTGGAGGGGTAAGAGGTGAAAAACTGTTTTTT. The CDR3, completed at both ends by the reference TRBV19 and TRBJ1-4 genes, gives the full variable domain DGGITQSPKYLFRKEGQNVTLSCEQNLNHDAMYWYRQDPGQGLRLIYYSQIVNDFQKGDIAEGYSVSREKKESFPLTVTSAQKNPTAFYLCASSGGVRGEKLFFGSGTQLSVL.